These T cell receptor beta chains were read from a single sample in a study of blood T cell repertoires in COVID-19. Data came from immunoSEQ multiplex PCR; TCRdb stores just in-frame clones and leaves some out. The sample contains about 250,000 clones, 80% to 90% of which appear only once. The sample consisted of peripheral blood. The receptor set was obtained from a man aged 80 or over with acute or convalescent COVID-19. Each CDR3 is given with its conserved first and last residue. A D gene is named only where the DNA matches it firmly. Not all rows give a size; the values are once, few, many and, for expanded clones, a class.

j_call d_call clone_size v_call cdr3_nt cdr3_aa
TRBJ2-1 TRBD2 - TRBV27 TGTGCCAGCAGTTCACTCGGGGGGAGCTCCTACAATGAGCAGTTCTTC CASSSLGGSSYNEQFF
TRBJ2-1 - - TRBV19 TGTGCCAGTAGCCAGCTAGCGCACGACTCCTACAATGAGCAGTTCTTC CASSQLAHDSYNEQFF
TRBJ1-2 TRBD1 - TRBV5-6 TGTGCCAGCAGCGCCCCGGGACAGATTTATGGCTACACCTTC CASSAPGQIYGYTF
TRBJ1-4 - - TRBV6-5 TGTGCCAGCAGCCCACCTGGGGGGGTTAATGAAAAACTGTTTTTT CASSPPGGVNEKLFF
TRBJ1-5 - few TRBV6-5 TGTGCCAGCAGTTGGGACTATAGCAATCAGCCCCAGCATTTT CASSWDYSNQPQHF
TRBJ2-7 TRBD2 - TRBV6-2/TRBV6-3 TGTGCCAGCAGCACTAGCGGGGGCTCCTACGAGCAGTACTTC CASSTSGGSYEQYF
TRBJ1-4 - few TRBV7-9 TGTGCCAGCAGCCGAGCAACAGGGTCAACTAATGAAAAACTGTTTTTT CASSRATGSTNEKLFF
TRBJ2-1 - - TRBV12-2 TGTGCAAGTCGCTTCCTGTGGAGCTCCTACAATGAGCAGTTCTTC CASRFLWSSYNEQFF
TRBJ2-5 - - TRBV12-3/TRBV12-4 TGTGCCAGCAGTTTGGGCTCCCAAGAGACCCAGTACTTC CASSLGSQETQYF
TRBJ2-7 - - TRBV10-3 TGTGCCATCAGTGAGAATAGCGGCTTCTACGAGCAGTACTTC CAISENSGFYEQYF
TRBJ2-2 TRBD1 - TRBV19 TGTGCCACCTCACGGGGACAGTCTTCGAACACCGGGGAGCTGTTTTTT CATSRGQSSNTGELFF
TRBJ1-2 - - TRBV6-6 TGTGCCAGCAGTTACGGGGCACGAAACTATGGCTACACCTTC CASSYGARNYGYTF
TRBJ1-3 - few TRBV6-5 TGTGCCAGCAGTTACAAGGGGGTCACTGGAAACACCATATATTTT CASSYKGVTGNTIYF
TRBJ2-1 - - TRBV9 TGTGCCAGCAGCGTAGGTGGTATGAGCTCCTACAATGAGCAGTTCTTC CASSVGGMSSYNEQFF
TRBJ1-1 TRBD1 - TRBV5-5 TGTGCCAGCAGCTTCGGGACAGGGGGCACTGAAGCTTTCTTT CASSFGTGGTEAFF
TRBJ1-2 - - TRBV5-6 TGTGCCAGCAGCCCCGCACAGAGCTATGGCTACACCTTC CASSPAQSYGYTF
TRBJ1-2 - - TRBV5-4 TGTGCCAGCAGAATCGAGGGAATCTATGGCTACACCTTC CASRIEGIYGYTF
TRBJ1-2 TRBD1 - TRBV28 TGTGCCAGCAGTTTGGTAAACTGGGACAGGGGTGGCTACACCTTC CASSLVNWDRGGYTF
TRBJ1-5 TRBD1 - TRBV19 TGTGCCAGTACCTGGGGGACAGGGGCGGTTCAGCCCCAGCATTTT CASTWGTGAVQPQHF
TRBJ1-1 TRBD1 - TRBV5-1 TGCGCCAGCAGCTTGGGGCGGACAGGGGGCGGGAGGAATGAAGCTTTCTTT CASSLGRTGGGRNEAFF
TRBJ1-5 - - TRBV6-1 TGTGCCAGCAGTGAAGCGCGTGCCTCAAAGCCCCAGCATTTT CASSEARASKPQHF
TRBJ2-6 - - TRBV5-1 TGCGCCAGCAGCTTGGGAGGGGGCTCTGGGGCCAACGTCCTGACTTTC CASSLGGGSGANVLTF